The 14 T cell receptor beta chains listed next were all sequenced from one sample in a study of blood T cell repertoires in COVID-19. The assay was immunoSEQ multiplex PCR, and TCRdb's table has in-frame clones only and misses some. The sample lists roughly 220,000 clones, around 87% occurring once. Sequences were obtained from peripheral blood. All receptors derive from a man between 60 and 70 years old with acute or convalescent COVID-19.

In DNA, the CDR3 is TGTGCCAGCAGCTTAGGGGCCCGCCTCTCTGGGGCCAACGTCCTGACTTTC. Translation gives CASSLGARLSGANVLTF. V gene TRBV7-8 combines with J gene TRBJ2-6; D is unresolved. Trimming left V 1 base short and J 0 bases short, with 10 bases between. The CDR3 loop spans 17 amino acids. CDR1 and CDR2 (germline): SGHVS, FQNEAQ.

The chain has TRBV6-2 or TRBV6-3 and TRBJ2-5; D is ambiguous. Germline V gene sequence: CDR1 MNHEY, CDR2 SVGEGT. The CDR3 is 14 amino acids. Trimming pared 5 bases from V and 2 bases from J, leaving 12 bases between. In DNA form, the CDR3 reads TGTGCCAGCAGTAAAGACTGGTTACAAGAGACCCAGTACTTC. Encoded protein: CASSKDWLQETQYF.

The CDR3 coding sequence is TGTGCCAGCAGTGAATCGGGACAGGGGTATTCACCCCTCCACTTT. Translation gives CASSESGQGYSPLHF. The gene calls are TRBV2 and TRBJ1-6, with TRBD1 matching over 10 bases. The germline V gene has CDR1 SNHLY and CDR2 FYNNEI. This CDR3 is built from 15 residues. The V and J ends lost 2 bases and 8 bases, in that order; junction bases with no gene match: 3.

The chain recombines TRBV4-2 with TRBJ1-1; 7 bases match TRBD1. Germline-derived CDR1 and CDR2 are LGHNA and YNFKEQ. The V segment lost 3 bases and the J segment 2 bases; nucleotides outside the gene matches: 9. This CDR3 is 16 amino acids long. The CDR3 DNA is TGTGCCAGCAGCCAGGCGACCGGGACAGTTAACACTGAAGCTTTCTTT. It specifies CASSQATGTVNTEAFF.

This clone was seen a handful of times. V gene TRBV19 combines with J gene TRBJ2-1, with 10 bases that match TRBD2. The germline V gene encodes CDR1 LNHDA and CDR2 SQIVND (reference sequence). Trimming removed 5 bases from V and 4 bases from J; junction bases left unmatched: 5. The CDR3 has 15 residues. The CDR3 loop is CASSPRTSGYNEQFF. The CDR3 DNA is TGTGCCAGTAGTCCCCGGACTAGCGGATACAATGAGCAGTTCTTC.

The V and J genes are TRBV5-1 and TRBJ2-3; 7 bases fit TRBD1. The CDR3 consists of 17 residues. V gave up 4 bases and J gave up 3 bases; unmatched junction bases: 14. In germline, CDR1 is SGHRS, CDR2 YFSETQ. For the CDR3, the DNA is TGCGCCAGCAGCACTCGGCAGGGGGTAGGGAGTACAGATACGCAGTATTTT. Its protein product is CASSTRQGVGSTDTQYF.

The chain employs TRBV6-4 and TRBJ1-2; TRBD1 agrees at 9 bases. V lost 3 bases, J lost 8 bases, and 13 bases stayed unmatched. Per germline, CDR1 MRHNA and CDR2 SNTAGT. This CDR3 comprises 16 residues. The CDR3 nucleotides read TGTGCCAGCAGTGATGTGGCCGGGACAGGGCCGCGGGGCTACACCTTC. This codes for CASSDVAGTGPRGYTF.

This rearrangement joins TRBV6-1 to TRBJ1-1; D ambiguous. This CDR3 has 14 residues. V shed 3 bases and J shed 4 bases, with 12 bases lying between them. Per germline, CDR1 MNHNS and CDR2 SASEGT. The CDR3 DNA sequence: TGTGCCAGCAGTGATTTGAAGGAGCGCACTGAAGCTTTCTTT. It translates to CASSDLKERTEAFF.

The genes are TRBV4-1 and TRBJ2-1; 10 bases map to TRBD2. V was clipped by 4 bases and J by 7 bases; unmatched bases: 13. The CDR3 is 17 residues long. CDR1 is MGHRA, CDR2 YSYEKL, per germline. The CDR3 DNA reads TGCGCCAGCAGCCGAGGGGGACTAGCGATTTTGGGTAATGAGCAGTTCTTC. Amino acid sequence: CASSRGGLAILGNEQFF.

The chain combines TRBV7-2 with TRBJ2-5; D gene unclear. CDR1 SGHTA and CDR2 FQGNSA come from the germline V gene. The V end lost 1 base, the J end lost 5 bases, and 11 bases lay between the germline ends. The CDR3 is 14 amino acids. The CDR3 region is CASSLGARSETQYF. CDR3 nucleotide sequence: TGTGCCAGCAGCTTAGGCGCCAGGTCGGAGACCCAGTACTTC.

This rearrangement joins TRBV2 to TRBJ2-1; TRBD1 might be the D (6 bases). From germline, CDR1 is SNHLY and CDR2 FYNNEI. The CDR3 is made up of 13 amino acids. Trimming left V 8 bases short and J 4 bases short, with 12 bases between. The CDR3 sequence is CASEGQFYNEQFF. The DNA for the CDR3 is TGTGCCAGCGAAGGACAGTTTTACAATGAGCAGTTCTTC.

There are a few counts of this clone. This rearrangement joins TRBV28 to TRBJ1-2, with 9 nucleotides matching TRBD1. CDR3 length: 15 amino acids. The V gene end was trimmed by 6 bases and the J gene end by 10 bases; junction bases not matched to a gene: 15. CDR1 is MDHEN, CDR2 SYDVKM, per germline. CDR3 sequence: CASRPTRGQGTTYTF. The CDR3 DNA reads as TGTGCCAGCAGACCGACCCGGGGACAGGGAACTACCTACACCTTC.

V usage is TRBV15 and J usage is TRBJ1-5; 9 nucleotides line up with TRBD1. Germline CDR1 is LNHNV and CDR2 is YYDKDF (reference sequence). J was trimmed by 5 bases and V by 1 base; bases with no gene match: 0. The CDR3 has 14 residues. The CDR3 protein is CATSRGTGDQPQHF. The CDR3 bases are TGTGCCACCAGCAGAGGGACAGGGGATCAGCCCCAGCATTTT. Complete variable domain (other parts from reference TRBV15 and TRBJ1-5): DAMVIQNPRYQVTQFGKPVTLSCSQTLNHNVMYWYQQKSSQAPKLLFHYYDKDFNNEADTPDNFQSRRPNTSFCFLDIRSPGLGDTAMYLCATSRGTGDQPQHFGDGTRLSIL.

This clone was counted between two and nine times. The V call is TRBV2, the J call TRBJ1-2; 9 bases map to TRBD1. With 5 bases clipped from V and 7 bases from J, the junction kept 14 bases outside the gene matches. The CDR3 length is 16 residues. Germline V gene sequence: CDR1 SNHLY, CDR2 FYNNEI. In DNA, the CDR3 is TGTGCCAGCAGTAACACCCTGAGGGACAGGGCAGCTGGCTACACCTTC. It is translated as CASSNTLRDRAAGYTF.